This T cell receptor beta chain comes out of a study of blood T cell repertoires in COVID-19. Study information: Samples representing acute and convalescent COVID-19 were sourced from the United States, Italy and Spain.

Per the study methods: It was from reference gene primer amplification that nucleated cell counts were estimated. Profiling relied on immunoSEQ multiplex PCR, and the TCRdb table lists in-frame clones only, not all of them. The V and J calls and clone size come from that table; D and trimming were worked out from the DNA. Of roughly 200,000 clones listed, 65% to 85% are singletons. Cohorts were based on clinical histories the participants reported. The study recruited exposed participants who had met a COVID-19 case within 2 weeks before entry. The CDR3 consists of 15 residues. With V trimmed by 4 bases and J by 5 bases, 4 bases remained unmatched. Germline CDR1 is SGHRS and CDR2 is YFSETQ.

Specimen: PBMCs or T cells enriched from blood (not recorded which). The source of this sequence is a woman aged 25 to 39 who had been exposed to COVID-19. J is TRBJ1-6 and V is TRBV5-1, with 9 bases identical to TRBD1. CDR3 in DNA: TGCGCCAGCAGCCTAGGGACAGGGAATAATTCACCCCTCCACTTT. Amino acid sequence: CASSLGTGNNSPLHF.